This is a list of T cell receptor beta chains from one sample in a study of T cell clones after liver transplantation. Profiling relied on immunoSEQ multiplex PCR, and the TCRdb table lists in-frame clones only, not all of them. The sample has roughly 49,000 clones; roughly 71% are singletons. This sample comprised CD4+ T cells from blood, obtained more than 52 months after liver transplant. The receptors here all came from a human patient who received a liver transplant. The graft donor may have contributed some T cells. Both conserved end residues are trimmed from each CDR3. The D gene is left open where the match is weak.

CDR3	D	length	V	J
ASSLAARAAGYT	.	12	TRBV5-4	TRBJ1-2
AYKGQGAGELF	TRBD1	11	TRBV30	TRBJ2-2
ASSPRLAGGHEQY	TRBD2	13	TRBV11-2	TRBJ2-7
ASSLFLTRGRPDTQY	.	15	TRBV28	TRBJ2-3
ASSVTLGTQDEKLF	.	14	TRBV6-6	TRBJ1-4
ASSYGGKSEQY	.	11	TRBV6-5	TRBJ2-7
ASRLYRVGQPQH	.	12	TRBV2	TRBJ1-5
AWSDIASNTGELF	.	13	TRBV30	TRBJ2-2
ASSPPVGGRETQY	.	13	TRBV5-6	TRBJ2-5
ASSQVRNSGNTIY	.	13	TRBV4-1	TRBJ1-3
ASSEGSGREQY	.	11	TRBV7-9	TRBJ2-7
ASSQDTGNTIY	.	11	TRBV4-2	TRBJ1-3
ARTEGAGSYEQY	TRBD1	12	TRBV2	TRBJ2-7
ASRAGQGFGELF	TRBD1	12	TRBV2	TRBJ2-2
SFSGGTSDTQY	TRBD2	11	TRBV29-1	TRBJ2-3
ASSRQGAWETQY	TRBD1	12	TRBV18	TRBJ2-5
ASSFTAGELF	.	10	TRBV7-9	TRBJ2-2
ASSSDSTEAF	.	10	TRBV5-1	TRBJ1-1
ASSLRGAGGGSYEQY	TRBD2	15	TRBV27	TRBJ2-7
ASSLQWDTQY	.	10	TRBV28	TRBJ2-3
ATSRDRGPHGYT	TRBD1	12	TRBV15	TRBJ1-2
ASSGEQAPREQY	.	12	TRBV9	TRBJ2-7
ASSLGRTGTQPQH	TRBD1	13	TRBV7-8	TRBJ1-5
AISKGFGADEKLF	.	13	TRBV10-3	TRBJ1-4
ASSTGGTYGYT	TRBD1	11	TRBV19	TRBJ1-2
ASSFLGQGNTEAF	TRBD1	13	TRBV27	TRBJ1-1
ASRSSLAGSYEQY	TRBD2	13	TRBV7-2	TRBJ2-7